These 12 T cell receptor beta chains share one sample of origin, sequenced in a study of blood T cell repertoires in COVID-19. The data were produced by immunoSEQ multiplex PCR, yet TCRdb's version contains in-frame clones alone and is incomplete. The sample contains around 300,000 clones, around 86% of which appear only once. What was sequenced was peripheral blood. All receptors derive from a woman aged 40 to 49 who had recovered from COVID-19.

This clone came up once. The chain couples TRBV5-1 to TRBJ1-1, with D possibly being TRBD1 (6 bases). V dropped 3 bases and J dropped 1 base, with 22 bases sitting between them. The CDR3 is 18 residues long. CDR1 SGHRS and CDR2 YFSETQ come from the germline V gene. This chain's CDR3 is CASSYGGGGVKRNTEAFF. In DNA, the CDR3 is TGCGCCAGCAGCTACGGTGGGGGGGGCGTAAAACGGAACACTGAAGCTTTCTTT.

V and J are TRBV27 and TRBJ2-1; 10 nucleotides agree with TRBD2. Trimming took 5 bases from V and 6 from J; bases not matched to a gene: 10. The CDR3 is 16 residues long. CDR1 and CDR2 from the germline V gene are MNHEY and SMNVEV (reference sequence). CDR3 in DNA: TGTGCCAGCAGTCATCCACTAGCGGGGATGGGCAATGAGCAGTTCTTC. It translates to CASSHPLAGMGNEQFF.

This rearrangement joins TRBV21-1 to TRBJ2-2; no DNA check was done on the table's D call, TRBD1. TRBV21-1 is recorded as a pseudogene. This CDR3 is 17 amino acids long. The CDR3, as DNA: TGTGCCAGCACCAAAATCGTGGGACACCCAAACACCGGGGAGCTGTTTTTT. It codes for CASTKIVGHPNTGELFF.

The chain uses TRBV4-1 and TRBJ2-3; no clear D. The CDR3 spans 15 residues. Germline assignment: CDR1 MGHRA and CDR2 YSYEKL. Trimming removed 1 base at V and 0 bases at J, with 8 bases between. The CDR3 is CASSQARFSTDTQYF. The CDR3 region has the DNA TGCGCCAGCAGCCAAGCCCGGTTTAGCACAGATACGCAGTATTTT.

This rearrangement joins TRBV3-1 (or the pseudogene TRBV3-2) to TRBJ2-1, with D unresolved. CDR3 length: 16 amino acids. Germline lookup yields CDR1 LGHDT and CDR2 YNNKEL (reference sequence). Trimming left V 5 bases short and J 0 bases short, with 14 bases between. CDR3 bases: TGTGCCAGCAGCATCATAGCCCTAAGCTCCTACAATGAGCAGTTCTTC. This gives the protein CASSIIALSSYNEQFF.

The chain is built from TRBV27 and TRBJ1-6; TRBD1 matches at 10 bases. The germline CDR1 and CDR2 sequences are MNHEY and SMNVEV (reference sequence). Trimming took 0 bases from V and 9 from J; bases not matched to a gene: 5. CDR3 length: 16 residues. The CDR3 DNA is TGTGCCAGCAGTTTATCCCTGACAGGGGGCCGTTCACCCCTCCACTTT. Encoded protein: CASSLSLTGGRSPLHF.

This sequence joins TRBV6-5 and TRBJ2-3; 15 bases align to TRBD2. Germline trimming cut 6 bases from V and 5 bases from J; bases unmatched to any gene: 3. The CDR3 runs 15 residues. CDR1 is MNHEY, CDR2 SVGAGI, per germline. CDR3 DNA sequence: TGTGCCAGCAGCCCGGGACTAGCGGGAGGAGATACGCAGTATTTT. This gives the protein CASSPGLAGGDTQYF.

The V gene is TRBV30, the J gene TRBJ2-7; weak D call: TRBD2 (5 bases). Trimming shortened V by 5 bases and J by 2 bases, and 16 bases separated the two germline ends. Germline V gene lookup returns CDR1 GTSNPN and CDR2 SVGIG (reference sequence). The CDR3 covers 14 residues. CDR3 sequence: CAWSRRAGPYEQYF. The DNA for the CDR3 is TGTGCCTGGTCCCGAAGGGCGGGCCCCTACGAGCAGTACTTC.

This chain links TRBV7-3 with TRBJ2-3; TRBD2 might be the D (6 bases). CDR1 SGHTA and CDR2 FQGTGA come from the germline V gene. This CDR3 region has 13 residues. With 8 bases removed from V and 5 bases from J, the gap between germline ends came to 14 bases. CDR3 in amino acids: CASRGTPGDTQYF. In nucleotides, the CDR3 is TGTGCCAGCCGCGGGACCCCTGGAGATACGCAGTATTTT.

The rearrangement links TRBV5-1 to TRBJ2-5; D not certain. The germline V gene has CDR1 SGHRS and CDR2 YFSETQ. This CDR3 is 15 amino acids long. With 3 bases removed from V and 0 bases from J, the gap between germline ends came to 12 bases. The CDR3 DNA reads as TGCGCCAGCAGCTCGGGTAATCTTTACCAAGAGACCCAGTACTTC. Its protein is CASSSGNLYQETQYF.

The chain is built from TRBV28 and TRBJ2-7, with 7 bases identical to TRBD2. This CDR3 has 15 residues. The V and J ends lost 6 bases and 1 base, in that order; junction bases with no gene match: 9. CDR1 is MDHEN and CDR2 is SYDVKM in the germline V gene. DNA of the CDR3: TGTGCCAGCAGGTTAGGTGGACTAGATTCCTACGAGCAGTACTTC. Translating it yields CASRLGGLDSYEQYF.

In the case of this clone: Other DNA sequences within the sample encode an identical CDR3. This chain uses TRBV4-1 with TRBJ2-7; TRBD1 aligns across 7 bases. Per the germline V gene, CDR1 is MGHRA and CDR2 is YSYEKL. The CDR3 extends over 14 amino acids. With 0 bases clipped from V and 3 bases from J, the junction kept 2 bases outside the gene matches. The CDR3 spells CASSQDRDSYEQYF. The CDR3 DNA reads TGCGCCAGCAGCCAAGATCGGGACAGCTACGAGCAGTACTTC.